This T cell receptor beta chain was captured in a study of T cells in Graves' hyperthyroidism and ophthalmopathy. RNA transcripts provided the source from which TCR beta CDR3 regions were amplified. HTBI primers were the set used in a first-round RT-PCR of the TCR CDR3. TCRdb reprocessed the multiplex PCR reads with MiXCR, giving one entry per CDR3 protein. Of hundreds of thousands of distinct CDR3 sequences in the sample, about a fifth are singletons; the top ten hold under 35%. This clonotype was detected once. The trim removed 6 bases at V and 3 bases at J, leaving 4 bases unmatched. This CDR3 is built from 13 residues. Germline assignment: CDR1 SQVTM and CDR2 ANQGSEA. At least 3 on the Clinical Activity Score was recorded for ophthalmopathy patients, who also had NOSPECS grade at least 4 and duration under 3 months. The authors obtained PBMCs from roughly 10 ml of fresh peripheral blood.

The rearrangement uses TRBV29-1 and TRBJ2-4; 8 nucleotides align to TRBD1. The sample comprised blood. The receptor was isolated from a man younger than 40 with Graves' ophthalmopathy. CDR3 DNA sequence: TGCAGCGTCCTACAGGGGGGCAAAAACATTCAGTACTTC. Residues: CSVLQGGKNIQYF.